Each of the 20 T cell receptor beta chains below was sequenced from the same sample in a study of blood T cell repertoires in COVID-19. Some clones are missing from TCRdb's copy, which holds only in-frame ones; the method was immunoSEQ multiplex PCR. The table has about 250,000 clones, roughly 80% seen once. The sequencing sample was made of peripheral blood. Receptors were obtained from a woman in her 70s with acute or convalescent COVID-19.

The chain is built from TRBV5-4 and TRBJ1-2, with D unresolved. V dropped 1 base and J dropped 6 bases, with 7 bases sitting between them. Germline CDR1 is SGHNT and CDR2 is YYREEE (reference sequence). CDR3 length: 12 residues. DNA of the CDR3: TGTGCCAGCAGCTTGAGTCAGGATGGCTACACCTTC. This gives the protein CASSLSQDGYTF.

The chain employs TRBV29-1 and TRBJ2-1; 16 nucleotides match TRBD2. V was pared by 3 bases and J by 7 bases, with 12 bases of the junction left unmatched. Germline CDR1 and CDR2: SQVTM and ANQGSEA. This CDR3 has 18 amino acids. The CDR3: CSVEGTSGGAVFRNEQFF. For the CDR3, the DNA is TGCAGCGTTGAGGGGACTAGCGGGGGGGCAGTTTTTCGGAATGAGCAGTTCTTC.

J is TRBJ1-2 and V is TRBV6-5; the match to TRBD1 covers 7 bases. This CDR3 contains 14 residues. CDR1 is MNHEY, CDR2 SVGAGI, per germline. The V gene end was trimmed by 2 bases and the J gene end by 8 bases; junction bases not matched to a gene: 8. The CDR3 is CASSYLATGRGYTF. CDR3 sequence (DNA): TGTGCCAGCAGTTACCTCGCGACAGGGAGAGGCTACACCTTC.

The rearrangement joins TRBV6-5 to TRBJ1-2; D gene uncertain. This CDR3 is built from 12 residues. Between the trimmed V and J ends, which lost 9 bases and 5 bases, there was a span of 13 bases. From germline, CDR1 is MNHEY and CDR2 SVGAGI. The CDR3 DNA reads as TGTGCCAGTAGCAAGGGAGGGTATGGCTACACCTTC. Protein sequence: CASSKGGYGYTF.

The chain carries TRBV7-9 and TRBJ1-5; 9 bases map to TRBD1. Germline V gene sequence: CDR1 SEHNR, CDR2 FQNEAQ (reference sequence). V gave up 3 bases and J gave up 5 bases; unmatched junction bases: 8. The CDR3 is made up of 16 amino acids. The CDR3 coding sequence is TGTGCCAGCAGCTTTTACCGGGACAGGGACGATCAGCCCCAGCATTTT. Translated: CASSFYRDRDDQPQHF.

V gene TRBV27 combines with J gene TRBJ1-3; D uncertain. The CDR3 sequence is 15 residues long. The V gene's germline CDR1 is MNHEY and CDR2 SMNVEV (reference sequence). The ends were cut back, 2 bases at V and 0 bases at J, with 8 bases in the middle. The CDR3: CASSLGGLSGNTIYF. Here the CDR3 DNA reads TGTGCCAGCAGTTTAGGAGGTCTCTCTGGAAACACCATATATTTT.

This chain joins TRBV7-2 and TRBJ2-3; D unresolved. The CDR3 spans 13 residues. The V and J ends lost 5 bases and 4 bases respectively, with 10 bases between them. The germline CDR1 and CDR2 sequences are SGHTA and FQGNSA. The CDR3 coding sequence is TGTGCCAGCAGCCCCAGCGCTGCAGATACGCAGTATTTT. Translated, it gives CASSPSAADTQYF.

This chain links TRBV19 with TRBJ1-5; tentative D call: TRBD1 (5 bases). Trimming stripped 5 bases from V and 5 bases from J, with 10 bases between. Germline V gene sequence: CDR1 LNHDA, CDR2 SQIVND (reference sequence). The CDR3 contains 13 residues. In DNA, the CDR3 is TGTGCCAGTAGTTGGGCGGGGGATCAGCCCCAGCATTTT. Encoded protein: CASSWAGDQPQHF.

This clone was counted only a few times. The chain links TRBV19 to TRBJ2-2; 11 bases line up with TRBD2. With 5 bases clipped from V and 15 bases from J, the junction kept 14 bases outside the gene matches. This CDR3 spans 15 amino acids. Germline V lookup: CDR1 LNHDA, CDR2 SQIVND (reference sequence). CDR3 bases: TGTGCCAGTAGTGGAGTTAGCGGGGGGGCCTTGCACATGTTTTTT. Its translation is CASSGVSGGALHMFF.

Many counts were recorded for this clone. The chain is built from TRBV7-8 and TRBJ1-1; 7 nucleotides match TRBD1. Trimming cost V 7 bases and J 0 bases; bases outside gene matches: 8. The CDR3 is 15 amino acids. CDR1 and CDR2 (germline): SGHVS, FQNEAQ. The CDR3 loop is CASTREGAVNTEAFF. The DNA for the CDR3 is TGTGCCAGCACCAGAGAGGGGGCGGTGAACACTGAAGCTTTCTTT.

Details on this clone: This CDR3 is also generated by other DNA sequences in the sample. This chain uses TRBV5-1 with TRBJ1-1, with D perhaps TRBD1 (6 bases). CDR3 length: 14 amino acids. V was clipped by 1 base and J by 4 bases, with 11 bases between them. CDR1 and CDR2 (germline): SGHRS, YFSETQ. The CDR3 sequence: CASSLNRAGTEAFF. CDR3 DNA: TGCGCCAGCAGCTTGAACAGGGCCGGCACTGAAGCTTTCTTT.

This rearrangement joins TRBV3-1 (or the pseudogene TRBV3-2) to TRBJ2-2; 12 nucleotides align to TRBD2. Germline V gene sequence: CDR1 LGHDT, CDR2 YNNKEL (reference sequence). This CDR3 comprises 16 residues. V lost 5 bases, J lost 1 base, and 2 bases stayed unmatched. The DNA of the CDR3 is TGTGCCAGCAGCTTGGGACTAGCGGGGAACACCGGGGAGCTGTTTTTT. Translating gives CASSLGLAGNTGELFF.

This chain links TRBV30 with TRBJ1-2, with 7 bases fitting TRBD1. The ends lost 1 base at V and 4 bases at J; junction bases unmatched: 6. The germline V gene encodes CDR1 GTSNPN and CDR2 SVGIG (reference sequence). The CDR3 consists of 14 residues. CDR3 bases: TGTGCCTGGAGTGAACAGGGGAATGGCTATGGCTACACCTTC. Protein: CAWSEQGNGYGYTF.

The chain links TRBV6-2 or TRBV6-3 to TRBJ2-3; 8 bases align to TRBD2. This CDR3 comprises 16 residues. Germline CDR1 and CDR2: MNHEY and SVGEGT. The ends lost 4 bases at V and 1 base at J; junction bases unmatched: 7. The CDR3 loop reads CASSLWIAGRTDTQYF. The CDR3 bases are TGTGCCAGCAGTTTATGGATAGCGGGGCGCACAGATACGCAGTATTTT.

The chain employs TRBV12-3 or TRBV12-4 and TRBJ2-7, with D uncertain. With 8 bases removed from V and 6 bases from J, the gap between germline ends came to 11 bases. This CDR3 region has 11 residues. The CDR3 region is CASGGPFEQYF. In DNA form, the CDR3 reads TGTGCCAGCGGTGGCCCTTTCGAGCAGTACTTC.

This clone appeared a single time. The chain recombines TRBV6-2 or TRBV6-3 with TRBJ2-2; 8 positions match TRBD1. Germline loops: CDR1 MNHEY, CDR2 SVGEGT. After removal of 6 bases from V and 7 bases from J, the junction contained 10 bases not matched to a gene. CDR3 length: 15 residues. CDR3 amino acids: CASSMGQAFGGELFF. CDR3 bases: TGTGCCAGCAGCATGGGACAGGCCTTCGGCGGGGAGCTGTTTTTT.

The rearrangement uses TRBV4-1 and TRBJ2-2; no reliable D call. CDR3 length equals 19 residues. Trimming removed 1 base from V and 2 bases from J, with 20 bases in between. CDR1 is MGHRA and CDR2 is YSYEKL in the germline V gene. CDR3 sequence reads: CASSQVARSLVENTGELFF. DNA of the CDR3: TGCGCCAGCAGCCAAGTGGCTCGGAGTCTAGTGGAAAACACCGGGGAGCTGTTTTTT.

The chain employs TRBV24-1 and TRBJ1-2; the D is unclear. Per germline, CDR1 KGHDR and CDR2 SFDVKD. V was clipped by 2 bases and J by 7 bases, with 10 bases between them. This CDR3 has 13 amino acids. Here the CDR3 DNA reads TGTGCCACCAGTGATTCGGTAAATGGTGGCTACACCTTC. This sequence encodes CATSDSVNGGYTF.

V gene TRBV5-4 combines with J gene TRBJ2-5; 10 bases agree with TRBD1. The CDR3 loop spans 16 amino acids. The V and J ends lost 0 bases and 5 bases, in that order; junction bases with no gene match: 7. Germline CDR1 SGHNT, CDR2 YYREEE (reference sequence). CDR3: CASSLAFGQGGETQYF. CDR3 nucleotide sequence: TGTGCCAGCAGCTTGGCCTTTGGACAGGGGGGTGAGACCCAGTACTTC.

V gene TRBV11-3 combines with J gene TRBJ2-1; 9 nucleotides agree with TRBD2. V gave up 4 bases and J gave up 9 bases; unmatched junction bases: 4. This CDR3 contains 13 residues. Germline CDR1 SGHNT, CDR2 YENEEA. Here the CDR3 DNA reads TGTGCCAGCAGCTGGCGGGGGGGCCCTGAGCAGTTCTTC. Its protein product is CASSWRGGPEQFF.